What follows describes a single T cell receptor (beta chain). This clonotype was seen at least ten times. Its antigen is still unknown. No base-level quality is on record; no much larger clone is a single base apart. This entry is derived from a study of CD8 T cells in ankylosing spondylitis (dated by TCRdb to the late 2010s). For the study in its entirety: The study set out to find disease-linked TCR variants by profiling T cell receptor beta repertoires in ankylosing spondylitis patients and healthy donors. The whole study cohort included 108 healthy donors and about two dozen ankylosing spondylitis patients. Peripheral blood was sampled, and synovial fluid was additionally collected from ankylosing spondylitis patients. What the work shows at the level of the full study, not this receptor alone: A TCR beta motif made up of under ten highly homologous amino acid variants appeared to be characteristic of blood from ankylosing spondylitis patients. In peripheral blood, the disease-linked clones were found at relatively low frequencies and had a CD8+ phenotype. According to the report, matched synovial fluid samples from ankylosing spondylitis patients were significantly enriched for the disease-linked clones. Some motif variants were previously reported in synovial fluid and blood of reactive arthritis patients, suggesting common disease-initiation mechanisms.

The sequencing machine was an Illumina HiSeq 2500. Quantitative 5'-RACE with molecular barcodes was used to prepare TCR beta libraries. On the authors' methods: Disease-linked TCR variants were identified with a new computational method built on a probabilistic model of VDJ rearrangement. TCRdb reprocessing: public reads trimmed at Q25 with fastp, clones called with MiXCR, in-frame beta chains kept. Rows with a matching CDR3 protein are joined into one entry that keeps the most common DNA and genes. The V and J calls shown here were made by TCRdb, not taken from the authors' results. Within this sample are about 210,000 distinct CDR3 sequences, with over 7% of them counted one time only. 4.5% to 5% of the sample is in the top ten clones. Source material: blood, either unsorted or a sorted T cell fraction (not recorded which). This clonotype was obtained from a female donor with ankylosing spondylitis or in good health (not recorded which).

The CDR3 sequence is CASREQGGYQPQHF. The sequenced DNA: TGTGCCAGCAGGGAACAGGGAGGCTATCAGCCCCAGCATTTT. The chain couples TRBV7-2 to TRBJ1-5, with TRBD1 tentatively as D gene (6 bases match). Trimming at the junction amounts to 6 bases on V and 5 bases on J, and the germline ends lie 14 bases apart. There are 14 amino acids in the CDR3, from cysteine to phenylalanine inclusive. CDR3 DNA only is kept here, 42 bases in frame from base 1. From the germline V gene, CDR1 is SGHTA and CDR2 is FQGNSA.